The T cell receptor beta chain described here comes from a study of T cell repertoires in cytomegalovirus infection. J gave up 0 bases and V 1 base, and 3 bases lay outside the gene matches. The germline V gene has CDR1 GTSNPN and CDR2 SVGIG (reference sequence). CDR3 length: 15 residues. TCRdb reprocessed the reads with MiXCR, giving one entry per CDR3 protein. The sample yields hundreds of thousands of distinct CDR3 sequences, about 30% seen once. Concerning this clonotype: The antigen remains unidentified.

This TCR was sampled from a human donor in good health (CMV status not recorded). Some clones in this sample may be carry-over from other donors' samples. The material was cultured PBMCs, obtained from culture after CMV antigen stimulation. The V call is TRBV30, the J call TRBJ2-1; 7 bases are shared with TRBD2. CDR3 amino acids: CAWSEASGSYNEQFF. In DNA, the CDR3 is TGTGCCTGGAGTGAGGCTAGCGGCTCCTACAATGAGCAGTTCTTC.